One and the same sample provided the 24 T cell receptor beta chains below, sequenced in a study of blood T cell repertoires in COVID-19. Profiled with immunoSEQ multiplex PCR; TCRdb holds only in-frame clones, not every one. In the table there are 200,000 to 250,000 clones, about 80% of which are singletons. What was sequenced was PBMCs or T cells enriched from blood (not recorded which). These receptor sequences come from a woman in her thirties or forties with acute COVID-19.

The chain's CDR3 is CASSVTGSNGYTF. CDR3 DNA sequence: TGTGCCAGCAGTGTGACAGGGTCAAATGGCTACACCTTC. V usage is TRBV2 and J usage is TRBJ1-2, with TRBD1 identical over 7 bases. The length of the CDR3 is 13 residues. Per germline, CDR1 SNHLY and CDR2 FYNNEI. Trimming removed 4 bases from V and 6 bases from J; junction bases left unmatched: 5. Using reference TRBV2 and TRBJ1-2 for the parts outside the CDR3, the full variable domain is EPEVTQTPSHQVTQMGQEVILRCVPISNHLYFYWYRQILGQKVEFLVSFYNNEISEKSEIFDDQFSVERPDGSNFTLKIRSTKLEDSAMYFCASSVTGSNGYTFGSGTRLTVV.

This chain's CDR3 is CASSLGSIAGEQYF. The CDR3 nucleotides are TGTGCCAGCAGCTTAGGTTCTATAGCGGGCGAGCAGTACTTC. V usage is TRBV7-9 and J usage is TRBJ2-7, with 7 nucleotides matching TRBD2. The V gene's germline CDR1 is SEHNR and CDR2 FQNEAQ (reference sequence). The junction had 6 bases not matched to a gene; V was cut back by 1 base and J by 6 bases. The CDR3 is made up of 14 amino acids. Filled out from reference TRBV7-9 and TRBJ2-7, the complete variable domain reads DTGVSQNPRHKITKRGQNVTFRCDPISEHNRLYWYRQTLGQGPEFLTYFQNEAQLEKSRLLSDRFSAERPKGSFSTLEIQRTEQGDSAMYLCASSLGSIAGEQYFGPGTRLTVT.

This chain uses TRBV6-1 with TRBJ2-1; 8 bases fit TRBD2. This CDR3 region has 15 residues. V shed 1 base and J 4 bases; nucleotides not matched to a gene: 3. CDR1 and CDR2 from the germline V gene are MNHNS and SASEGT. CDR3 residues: CASSEVASGYNEQFF. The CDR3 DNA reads TGTGCCAGCAGTGAAGTCGCTAGCGGGTACAATGAGCAGTTCTTC.

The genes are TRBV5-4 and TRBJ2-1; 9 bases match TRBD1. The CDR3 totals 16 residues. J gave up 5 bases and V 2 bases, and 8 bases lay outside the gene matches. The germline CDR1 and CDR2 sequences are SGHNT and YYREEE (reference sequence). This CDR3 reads CASSFRVGTGNNEQFF. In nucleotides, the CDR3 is TGTGCCAGCAGCTTTCGTGTCGGGACAGGGAACAATGAGCAGTTCTTC.

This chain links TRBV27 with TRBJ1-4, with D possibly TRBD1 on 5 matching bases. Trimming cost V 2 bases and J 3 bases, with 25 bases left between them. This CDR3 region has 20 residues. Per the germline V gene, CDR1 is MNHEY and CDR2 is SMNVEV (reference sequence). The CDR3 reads CASSLQRDGSASISNEKLFF. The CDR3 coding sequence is TGTGCCAGCAGTTTACAGAGGGACGGGAGCGCATCCATTTCTAATGAAAAACTGTTTTTT.

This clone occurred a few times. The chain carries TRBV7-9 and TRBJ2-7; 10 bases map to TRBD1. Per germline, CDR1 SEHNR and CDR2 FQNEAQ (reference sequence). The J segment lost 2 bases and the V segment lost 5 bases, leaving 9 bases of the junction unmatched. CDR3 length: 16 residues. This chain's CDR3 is CASSPGTGEKPYEQYF. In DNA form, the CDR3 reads TGTGCCAGCAGCCCGGGGACAGGGGAAAAGCCCTACGAGCAGTACTTC.

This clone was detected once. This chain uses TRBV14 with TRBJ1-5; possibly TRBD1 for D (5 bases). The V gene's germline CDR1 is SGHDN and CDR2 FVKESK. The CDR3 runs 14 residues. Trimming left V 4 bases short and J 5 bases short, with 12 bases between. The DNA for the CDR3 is TGTGCCAGCAGCCCTGGGGGGTTCCATCAGCCCCAGCATTTT. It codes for CASSPGGFHQPQHF.

The CDR3, as DNA: TGTGCCAGCAGTTCAGCCCCGAACGCGGACACCATATATTTT. This encodes CASSSAPNADTIYF. The chain links TRBV27 to TRBJ1-3; D gene uncertain. The germline gives CDR1 MNHEY, CDR2 SMNVEV (reference sequence). V lost 4 bases and J lost 8, with 15 bases in between. This CDR3 comprises 14 residues.

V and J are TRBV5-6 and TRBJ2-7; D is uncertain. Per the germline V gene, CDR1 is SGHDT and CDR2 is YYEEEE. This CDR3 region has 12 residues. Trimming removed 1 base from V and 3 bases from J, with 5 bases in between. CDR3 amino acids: CASSLQIYEQYF. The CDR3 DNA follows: TGTGCCAGCAGCTTGCAGATCTACGAGCAGTACTTC.

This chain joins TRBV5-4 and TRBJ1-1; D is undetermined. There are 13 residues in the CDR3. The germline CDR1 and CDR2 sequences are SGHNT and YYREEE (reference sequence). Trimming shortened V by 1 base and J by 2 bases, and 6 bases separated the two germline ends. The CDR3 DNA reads TGTGCCAGCAGCTTGATGCTAAACACTGAAGCTTTCTTT. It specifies CASSLMLNTEAFF.

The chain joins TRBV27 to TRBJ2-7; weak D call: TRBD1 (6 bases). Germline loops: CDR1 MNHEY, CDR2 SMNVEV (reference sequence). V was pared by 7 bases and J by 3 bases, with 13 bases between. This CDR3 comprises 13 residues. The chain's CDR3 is CASTNRDNYEQYF. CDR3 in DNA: TGTGCCAGCACTAACCGGGACAACTACGAGCAGTACTTC.

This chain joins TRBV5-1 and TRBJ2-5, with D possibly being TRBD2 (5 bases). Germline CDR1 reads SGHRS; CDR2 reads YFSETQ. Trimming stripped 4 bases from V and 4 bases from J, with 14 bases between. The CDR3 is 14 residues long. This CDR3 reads CASSHVSEGETQYF. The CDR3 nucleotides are TGCGCCAGCAGCCACGTGAGCGAGGGAGAGACCCAGTACTTC.

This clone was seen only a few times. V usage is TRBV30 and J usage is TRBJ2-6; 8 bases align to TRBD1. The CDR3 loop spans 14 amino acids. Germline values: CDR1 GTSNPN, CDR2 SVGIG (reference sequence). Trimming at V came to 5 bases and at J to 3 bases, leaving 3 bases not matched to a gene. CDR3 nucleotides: TGTGCCTGGCAGGGGGCAGGTGGGGCCAACGTCCTGACTTTC. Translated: CAWQGAGGANVLTF.

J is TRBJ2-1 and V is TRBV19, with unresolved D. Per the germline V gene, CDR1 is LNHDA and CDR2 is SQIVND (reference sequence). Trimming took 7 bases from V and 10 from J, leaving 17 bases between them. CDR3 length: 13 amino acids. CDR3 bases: TGTGCCAGTAACTCGGCAGGCCCAACCGAGCAGTTCTTC. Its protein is CASNSAGPTEQFF.

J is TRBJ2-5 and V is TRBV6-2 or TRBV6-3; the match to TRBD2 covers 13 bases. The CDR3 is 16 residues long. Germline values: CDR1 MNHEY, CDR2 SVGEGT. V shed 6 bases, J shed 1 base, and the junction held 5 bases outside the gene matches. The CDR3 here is CASSLGTSGTQETQYF. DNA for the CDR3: TGTGCCAGCAGCCTTGGGACTAGCGGGACCCAAGAGACCCAGTACTTC.

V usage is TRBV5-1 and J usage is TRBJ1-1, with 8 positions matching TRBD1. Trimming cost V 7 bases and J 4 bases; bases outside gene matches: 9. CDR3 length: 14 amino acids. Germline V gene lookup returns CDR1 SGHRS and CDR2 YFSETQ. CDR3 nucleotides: TGCGCCAGCCGCTCTCAGGGGGCGATCACTGAAGCTTTCTTT. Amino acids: CASRSQGAITEAFF.

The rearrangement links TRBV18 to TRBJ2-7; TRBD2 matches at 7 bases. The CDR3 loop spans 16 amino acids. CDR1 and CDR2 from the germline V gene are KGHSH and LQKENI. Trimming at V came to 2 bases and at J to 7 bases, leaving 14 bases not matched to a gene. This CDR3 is CASSPASYSSGGEQYF. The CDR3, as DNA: TGTGCCAGCTCACCAGCAAGTTATTCTAGCGGAGGGGAGCAGTACTTC.

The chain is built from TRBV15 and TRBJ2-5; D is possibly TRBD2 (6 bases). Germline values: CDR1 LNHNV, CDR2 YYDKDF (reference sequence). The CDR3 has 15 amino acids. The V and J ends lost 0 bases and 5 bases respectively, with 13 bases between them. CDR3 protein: CATSRDPGVRETQYF. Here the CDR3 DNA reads TGTGCCACCAGCAGAGATCCGGGGGTACGGGAGACCCAGTACTTC.

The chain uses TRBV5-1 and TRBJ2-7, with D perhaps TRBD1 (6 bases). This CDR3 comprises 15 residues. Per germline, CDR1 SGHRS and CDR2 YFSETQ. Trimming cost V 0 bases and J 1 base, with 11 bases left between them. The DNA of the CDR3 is TGCGCCAGCAGCTTGGTCGACAGGCCTTCCTACGAGCAGTACTTC. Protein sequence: CASSLVDRPSYEQYF.

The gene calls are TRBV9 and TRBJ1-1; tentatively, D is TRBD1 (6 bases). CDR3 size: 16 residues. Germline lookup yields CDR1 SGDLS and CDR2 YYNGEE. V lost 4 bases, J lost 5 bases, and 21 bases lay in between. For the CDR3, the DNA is TGTGCCAGCAGCCCCCAATTCGGGACATTGGGAACTGAAGCTTTCTTT. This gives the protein CASSPQFGTLGTEAFF.

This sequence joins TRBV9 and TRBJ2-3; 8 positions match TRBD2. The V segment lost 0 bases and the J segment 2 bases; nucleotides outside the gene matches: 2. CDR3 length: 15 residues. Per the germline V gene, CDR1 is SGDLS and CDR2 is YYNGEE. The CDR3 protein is CASSVVAGFTDTQYF. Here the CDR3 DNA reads TGTGCCAGCAGCGTAGTAGCGGGGTTCACAGATACGCAGTATTTT.

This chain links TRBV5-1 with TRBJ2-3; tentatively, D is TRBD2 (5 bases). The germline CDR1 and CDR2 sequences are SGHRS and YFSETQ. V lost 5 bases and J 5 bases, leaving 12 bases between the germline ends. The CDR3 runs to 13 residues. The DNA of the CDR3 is TGCGCCAGCAGGGAGGACTGGCTAGATACGCAGTATTTT. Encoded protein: CASREDWLDTQYF. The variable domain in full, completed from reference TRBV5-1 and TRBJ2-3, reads KAGVTQTPRYLIKTRGQQVTLSCSPISGHRSVSWYQQTPGQGLQFLFEYFSETQRNKGNFPGRFSGRQFSNSRSEMNVSTLELGDSALYLCASREDWLDTQYFGPGTRLTVL.

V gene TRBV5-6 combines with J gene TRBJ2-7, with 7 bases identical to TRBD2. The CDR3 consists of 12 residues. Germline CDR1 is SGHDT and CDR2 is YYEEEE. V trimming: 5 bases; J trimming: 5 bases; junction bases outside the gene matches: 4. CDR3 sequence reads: CASRLASHEQYF. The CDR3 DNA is TGTGCCAGCAGACTAGCGTCCCACGAGCAGTACTTC.

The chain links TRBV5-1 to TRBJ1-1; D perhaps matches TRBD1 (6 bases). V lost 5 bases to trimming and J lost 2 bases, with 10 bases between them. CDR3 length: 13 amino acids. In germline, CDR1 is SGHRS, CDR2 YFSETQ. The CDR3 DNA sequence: TGCGCCAGCAGTAAGGACAGCAACACTGAAGCTTTCTTT. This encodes CASSKDSNTEAFF.